This T cell receptor beta chain emerged from a study of glioma-infiltrating T cells. Amplification of TCR alpha and beta CDR3 regions from RNA used iRepertoire nested multiplex PCR. Input was 100-400 ng of tissue mRNA or PBMC total RNA. One entry per CDR3 protein, called by TCRdb with MiXCR from the multiplex PCR reads. The sample holds about 200,000 distinct CDR3 sequences, over 25% seen once. In its sample, this clonotype was seen many times. Its antigen is undetermined. Points from the study as a whole: Very few CDR3 sequences were shared between tissue and blood. Above-expected tissue-blood divergence occurred in all gliomas, most in low-grade ones.

Germline CDR1 MNHNS, CDR2 SASEGT. The J segment lost 2 bases and the V segment lost 5 bases, leaving 5 bases of the junction unmatched. The CDR3 contains 14 residues. The TCR was taken from a human donor with low-grade glioma or glioblastoma, undergoing nonglioma brain surgery, or in good health (not recorded which). The chain links TRBV6-1 to TRBJ2-7, with 8 bases aligning to TRBD2. What was sequenced was glioma tissue, nonneoplastic brain tissue, or PBMCs (not recorded which). The CDR3 coding sequence is TGTGCCAGCAGTAGCCCGGGGGGGGCCTACGAGCAGTACTTC. Translation gives CASSSPGGAYEQYF.